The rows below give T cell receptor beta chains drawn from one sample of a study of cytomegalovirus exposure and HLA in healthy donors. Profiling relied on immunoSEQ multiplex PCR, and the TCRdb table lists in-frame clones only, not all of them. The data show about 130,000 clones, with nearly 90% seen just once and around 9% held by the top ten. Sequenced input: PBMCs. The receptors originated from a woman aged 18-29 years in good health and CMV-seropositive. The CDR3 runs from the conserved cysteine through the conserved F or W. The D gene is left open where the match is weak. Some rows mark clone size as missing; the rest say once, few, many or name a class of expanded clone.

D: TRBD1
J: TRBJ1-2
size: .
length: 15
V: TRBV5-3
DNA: TGTGCCAGAAGCCTAGGACAGGGGGCCGACTATGGCTACACCTTC
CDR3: CARSLGQGADYGYTF

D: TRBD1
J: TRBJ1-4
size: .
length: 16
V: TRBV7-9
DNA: TGTGCCAGCAGCTCTATTCGCCGGGACAGGGGGGAAAAACTGTTTTTT
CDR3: CASSSIRRDRGEKLFF

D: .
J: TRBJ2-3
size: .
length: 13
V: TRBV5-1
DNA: TGCGCCAGCAGCTTGGAGGGGGCAGATACGCAGTATTTT
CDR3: CASSLEGADTQYF

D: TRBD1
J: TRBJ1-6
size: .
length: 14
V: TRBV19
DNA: TGTGCCAGCGGGGACAGAGTTAATAATTCACCCCTCCACTTT
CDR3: CASGDRVNNSPLHF

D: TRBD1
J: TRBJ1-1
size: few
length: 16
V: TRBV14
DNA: TGTGCCAGCAGCCAAGATTGGGACAGGGAGTCGAAGAGAGCTTTCTTT
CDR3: CASSQDWDRESKRAFF

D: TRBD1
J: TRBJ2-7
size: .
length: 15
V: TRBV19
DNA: TGTGCCAGTAGGGCCAGACAGGGGGATCACTACGAGCAGTACTTC
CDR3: CASRARQGDHYEQYF

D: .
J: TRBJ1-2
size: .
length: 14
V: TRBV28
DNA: TGTGCCAGCAGTTTAGGCAGGGTAGACTATGGCTACACCTTC
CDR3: CASSLGRVDYGYTF

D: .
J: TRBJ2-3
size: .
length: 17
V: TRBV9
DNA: TGTGCCAGCAGCGTAGAGCCACGACTCCCGGGCACAGATACGCAGTATTTT
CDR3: CASSVEPRLPGTDTQYF

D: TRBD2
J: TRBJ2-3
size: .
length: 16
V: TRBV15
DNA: TGTGCCACCAGCAGCCTGGCGGGGGGGCTCACAGATACGCAGTATTTT
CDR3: CATSSLAGGLTDTQYF

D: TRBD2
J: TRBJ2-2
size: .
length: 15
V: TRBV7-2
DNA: TGTGCCAGCAGCTCTAGCGGGGGGTACACCGGGGAGCTGTTTTTT
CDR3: CASSSSGGYTGELFF

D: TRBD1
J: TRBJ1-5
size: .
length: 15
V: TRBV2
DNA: TGTGCCAGCAGTCTCGGGACAGTGGACTGGGGGCCCCAGCATTTT
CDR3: CASSLGTVDWGPQHF

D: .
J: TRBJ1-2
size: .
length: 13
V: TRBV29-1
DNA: TGCAGCGTTGAAGATCGAGCAGGCTATGGCTACACCTTC
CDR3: CSVEDRAGYGYTF

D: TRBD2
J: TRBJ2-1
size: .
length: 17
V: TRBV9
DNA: TGTGCCAGCAGCCTGGGACTAGCGGGAAGCTCCTACAATGAGCAGTTCTTC
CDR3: CASSLGLAGSSYNEQFF

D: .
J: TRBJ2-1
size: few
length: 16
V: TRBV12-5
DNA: TGTGCTAGTGGTTTGGTCGTAGGGACTCCGGGGTATGAGCAGTTCTTC
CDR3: CASGLVVGTPGYEQFF

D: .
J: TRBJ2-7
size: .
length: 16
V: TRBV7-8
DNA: TGTGCCAGCAGCGGAGCGGTATTAGCGAGGTCCTACGAGCAGTACTTC
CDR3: CASSGAVLARSYEQYF